A selection of T cell receptor beta chains follows, all from one sample in a study of cytomegalovirus exposure and HLA in healthy donors. TCRdb's copy holds only in-frame clones and misses some; the assay was immunoSEQ multiplex PCR. The sample has 100,000 to 150,000 clones, roughly 10% seen once; the top ten hold roughly 4.6%. Sequencing was performed on PBMCs. These receptors came from a woman aged 18 to 35 in good health and CMV-seropositive. The CDR3 runs from the conserved cysteine through the conserved F or W. D genes are given only for firm matches. The listing skips clone size in some rows; elsewhere it reads once, few, many or a size class.

v_call: TRBV5-1
d_call: .
clone_size: .
j_call: TRBJ2-3
cdr3_aa: CASRVWGEGDTQYF
cdr3_nt: TGCGCCAGCAGGGTTTGGGGGGAAGGAGATACGCAGTATTTT

v_call: TRBV7-9
d_call: TRBD2
clone_size: few
j_call: TRBJ2-1
cdr3_aa: CASSFAVAGGPDEQFF
cdr3_nt: TGTGCCAGCAGCTTTGCGGTAGCGGGAGGGCCTGATGAGCAGTTCTTC

v_call: TRBV5-4
d_call: .
clone_size: few
j_call: TRBJ1-2
cdr3_aa: CASSLEGGPYGYTF
cdr3_nt: TGTGCCAGCAGCTTGGAAGGAGGACCCTATGGCTACACCTTC

v_call: TRBV9
d_call: TRBD2
clone_size: few
j_call: TRBJ2-1
cdr3_aa: CASSVGTSGRPGNEQFF
cdr3_nt: TGTGCCAGCAGCGTGGGGACTAGCGGGAGGCCGGGGAATGAGCAGTTCTTC

v_call: TRBV7-9
d_call: .
clone_size: few
j_call: TRBJ1-3
cdr3_aa: CASSLGRDGIYF
cdr3_nt: TGTGCCAGCAGCTTAGGGAGGGATGGCATATATTTT

v_call: TRBV27
d_call: TRBD2
clone_size: .
j_call: TRBJ2-2
cdr3_aa: CASAAEPTSGVGWTGELFF
cdr3_nt: TGTGCCAGCGCTGCCGAGCCAACTAGCGGGGTTGGCTGGACCGGGGAGCTGTTTTTT

v_call: TRBV5-6
d_call: .
clone_size: few
j_call: TRBJ2-7
cdr3_aa: CASSSRSRVLEQYF
cdr3_nt: TGTGCCAGCAGCTCCCGGAGTAGAGTCTTGGAGCAGTACTTC

v_call: TRBV28
d_call: TRBD1
clone_size: few
j_call: TRBJ1-5
cdr3_aa: CASKGQGMQGQPQHF
cdr3_nt: TGTGCCAGCAAGGGACAGGGGATGCAAGGCCAGCCCCAGCATTTT

v_call: TRBV5-6
d_call: .
clone_size: few
j_call: TRBJ2-7
cdr3_aa: CASSLLLVEQYF
cdr3_nt: TGTGCCAGCAGCCTTCTACTAGTCGAGCAGTACTTC

v_call: TRBV28
d_call: TRBD1
clone_size: few
j_call: TRBJ2-7
cdr3_aa: CASSFRTGTYEQYF
cdr3_nt: TGTGCCAGCAGTTTCAGGACAGGGACTTACGAGCAGTACTTC

v_call: TRBV7-9
d_call: .
clone_size: few
j_call: TRBJ1-1
cdr3_aa: CASSLARQNTEAFF
cdr3_nt: TGTGCCAGCAGCTTAGCGCGTCAGAACACTGAAGCTTTCTTT

v_call: TRBV10-3
d_call: .
clone_size: .
j_call: TRBJ2-7
cdr3_aa: CAISESAGYHEQYF
cdr3_nt: TGTGCCATCAGTGAGTCGGCAGGGTACCACGAGCAGTACTTC

v_call: TRBV7-9
d_call: .
clone_size: few
j_call: TRBJ1-1
cdr3_aa: CASESRNTEAFF
cdr3_nt: TGTGCCAGCGAGAGCCGGAACACTGAAGCTTTCTTT

v_call: TRBV5-4
d_call: TRBD2
clone_size: .
j_call: TRBJ2-5
cdr3_aa: CASSPRGGLQAETQYF
cdr3_nt: TGTGCCAGCAGCCCTCGCGGGGGACTCCAAGCAGAGACCCAGTACTTC

v_call: TRBV9
d_call: .
clone_size: few
j_call: TRBJ1-1
cdr3_aa: CASSVGWGDPEAFF
cdr3_nt: TGTGCCAGCAGCGTAGGTTGGGGGGACCCTGAAGCTTTCTTT

v_call: TRBV18
d_call: .
clone_size: .
j_call: TRBJ2-5
cdr3_aa: CASSPRRAQETQYF
cdr3_nt: TGTGCCAGCTCACCCCGGAGGGCTCAAGAGACCCAGTACTTC

v_call: TRBV4-2
d_call: .
clone_size: .
j_call: TRBJ2-7
cdr3_aa: CASSQVWDFGTPREQYF
cdr3_nt: TGTGCCAGCAGCCAAGTATGGGACTTTGGGACTCCGCGCGAGCAGTACTTC

v_call: TRBV4-1
d_call: .
clone_size: few
j_call: TRBJ1-5
cdr3_aa: CASSQESSQPQHF
cdr3_nt: TGCGCCAGCAGCCAAGAGTCATCCCAGCCCCAGCATTTT

v_call: TRBV6-5
d_call: .
clone_size: few
j_call: TRBJ1-2
cdr3_aa: CASRRDRYYGYTF
cdr3_nt: TGTGCCAGCAGAAGAGACAGATACTATGGCTACACCTTC

v_call: TRBV6-5
d_call: .
clone_size: few
j_call: TRBJ1-5
cdr3_aa: CASRPMRNQPQHF
cdr3_nt: TGTGCCAGCCGCCCGATGAGAAATCAGCCCCAGCATTTT

v_call: TRBV29-1
d_call: TRBD1
clone_size: .
j_call: TRBJ1-1
cdr3_aa: CSADRGMNTEAFF
cdr3_nt: TGCAGCGCTGACAGGGGAATGAACACTGAAGCTTTCTTT

v_call: TRBV11-2
d_call: .
clone_size: .
j_call: TRBJ2-7
cdr3_aa: CASSPQAALSSYEQYF
cdr3_nt: TGTGCCAGCAGCCCTCAAGCGGCCCTGAGCTCCTACGAGCAGTACTTC

v_call: TRBV7-3
d_call: .
clone_size: few
j_call: TRBJ2-1
cdr3_aa: CASSLGHYNEQFF
cdr3_nt: TGTGCCAGCAGCTTAGGGCACTACAATGAGCAGTTCTTC

v_call: TRBV12-2
d_call: .
clone_size: .
j_call: TRBJ1-5
cdr3_aa: CASRLEQRGYGNQPQHF
cdr3_nt: TGTGCAAGTCGCTTAGAGCAGCGGGGGTACGGCAATCAGCCCCAGCATTTT

v_call: TRBV7-9
d_call: .
clone_size: few
j_call: TRBJ2-7
cdr3_aa: CASSLGGTANYEQYF
cdr3_nt: TGTGCCAGCAGCCTAGGGGGGACTGCCAACTACGAGCAGTACTTC

v_call: TRBV2
d_call: TRBD2
clone_size: .
j_call: TRBJ2-1
cdr3_aa: CASSEVFAGVTSGNNEQFF
cdr3_nt: TGTGCCAGCAGTGAAGTTTTTGCGGGGGTGACTAGCGGGAACAATGAGCAGTTCTTC

v_call: TRBV9
d_call: TRBD1
clone_size: .
j_call: TRBJ1-1
cdr3_aa: CASRGQGAEAFF
cdr3_nt: TGTGCCAGCAGGGGACAGGGGGCTGAAGCTTTCTTT

v_call: TRBV19
d_call: TRBD2
clone_size: .
j_call: TRBJ2-3
cdr3_aa: CASTTGGGDTQYF
cdr3_nt: TGTGCCAGTACCACGGGGGGAGGAGATACGCAGTATTTT

v_call: TRBV6-1
d_call: .
clone_size: few
j_call: TRBJ1-5
cdr3_aa: CASSENSPNQPQHF
cdr3_nt: TGTGCCAGCAGTGAAAACAGCCCCAATCAGCCCCAGCATTTT

v_call: TRBV10-3
d_call: TRBD2
clone_size: .
j_call: TRBJ2-4
cdr3_aa: CAISPTSGGNIQYF
cdr3_nt: TGTGCCATCAGCCCGACTAGCGGGGGGAACATTCAGTACTTC

v_call: TRBV7-8
d_call: .
clone_size: few
j_call: TRBJ2-1
cdr3_aa: CASRRGLQSYNEQFF
cdr3_nt: TGTGCCAGCAGGCGGGGACTTCAATCCTACAATGAGCAGTTCTTC

v_call: TRBV9
d_call: TRBD2
clone_size: .
j_call: TRBJ2-5
cdr3_aa: CASSDSREGPQETQYF
cdr3_nt: TGTGCCAGCAGCGATTCGCGGGAGGGTCCACAAGAGACCCAGTACTTC

v_call: TRBV5-4
d_call: TRBD2
clone_size: few
j_call: TRBJ2-5
cdr3_aa: CASGGLASETQYF
cdr3_nt: TGTGCCAGCGGCGGACTAGCTTCAGAGACCCAGTACTTC

v_call: TRBV28
d_call: .
clone_size: few
j_call: TRBJ2-5
cdr3_aa: CASTTLGEESETQYF
cdr3_nt: TGTGCCAGCACCACCCTAGGTGAGGAGTCGGAGACCCAGTACTTC

v_call: TRBV4-2
d_call: .
clone_size: .
j_call: TRBJ1-2
cdr3_aa: CASSPGGGYGYTF
cdr3_nt: TGTGCCAGCAGCCCGGGGGGGGGCTATGGCTACACCTTC

v_call: TRBV2
d_call: .
clone_size: few
j_call: TRBJ2-2
cdr3_aa: CASRVAGELFF
cdr3_nt: TGTGCCAGCAGAGTAGCCGGGGAGCTGTTTTTT

v_call: TRBV29-1
d_call: TRBD1
clone_size: .
j_call: TRBJ1-2
cdr3_aa: CSVEETGGADYGYTF
cdr3_nt: TGCAGCGTTGAAGAGACAGGGGGCGCGGACTATGGCTACACCTTC

v_call: TRBV27
d_call: .
clone_size: few
j_call: TRBJ2-1
cdr3_aa: CASTMEGRGGEQFF
cdr3_nt: TGTGCCAGCACCATGGAGGGCCGGGGTGGTGAGCAGTTCTTC

v_call: TRBV28
d_call: TRBD1
clone_size: .
j_call: TRBJ1-6
cdr3_aa: CASSPPGQGRSPLHF
cdr3_nt: TGTGCCAGCAGTCCACCGGGACAGGGACGGTCACCCCTCCACTTT

v_call: TRBV6-5
d_call: .
clone_size: .
j_call: TRBJ1-1
cdr3_aa: CASTPGGTEAFF
cdr3_nt: TGTGCCAGCACCCCGGGGGGTACTGAAGCTTTCTTT

v_call: TRBV15
d_call: .
clone_size: few
j_call: TRBJ1-1
cdr3_aa: CATSPRTFGTEAFF
cdr3_nt: TGTGCCACCAGCCCCCGGACTTTCGGCACTGAAGCTTTCTTT

v_call: TRBV20-1
d_call: .
clone_size: few
j_call: TRBJ2-7
cdr3_aa: CSARGGPQQYF
cdr3_nt: TGCAGTGCTAGAGGTGGCCCCCAGCAGTACTTC